One sample yielded the 18 T cell receptor beta chains listed below, sequenced in a study of shared clonotypes between healthy human individuals. The protocol was immunoSEQ multiplex PCR, while the TCRdb copy is restricted to in-frame clones and leaves out a portion. The sample lists around 2,100,000 clones, just under 95% occurring once. Naive CD8 cells lacked CD45RO and underwent positive selection for CCR7, leaving out terminally differentiated effector memory CD45RA+ cells. Sequencing was done on a sample of naive CD8+ T cells sorted from blood. All receptors come from a man aged 18 to 35 in good health.

This chain connects TRBV5-6 to TRBJ2-7; D is uncertain. The CDR3 length is 14 residues. Trimming shortened V by 0 bases and J by 2 bases, and 9 bases separated the two germline ends. Per germline, CDR1 SGHDT and CDR2 YYEEEE. CDR3 protein: CASSLGASPYEQYF. The DNA for the CDR3 is TGTGCCAGCAGCTTGGGAGCGTCGCCCTACGAGCAGTACTTC.

The J gene is TRBJ2-1, the V gene TRBV28; tentatively, D is TRBD1 or TRBD2 (5 bases each). The germline V gene encodes CDR1 MDHEN and CDR2 SYDVKM. The CDR3 has 14 residues. The ends were cut back, 10 bases at V and 0 bases at J, with 13 bases in the middle. CDR3 loop: CATRDPSSYNEQFF. The CDR3, as DNA: TGTGCCACCAGGGACCCGAGCTCCTACAATGAGCAGTTCTTC.

With regard to this clone: The sample holds other DNA sequences that translate to the same CDR3. The chain couples TRBV19 to TRBJ2-7, with 9 bases identical to TRBD1. V was pared by 3 bases and J by 4 bases, with 1 base of the junction left unmatched. Germline CDR1 and CDR2: LNHDA and SQIVND (reference sequence). The CDR3 covers 13 residues. The CDR3 spells CASSMGTGYEQYF. For the CDR3, the DNA is TGTGCCAGTAGTATGGGGACAGGGTACGAGCAGTACTTC.

The chain is built from TRBV14 and TRBJ2-1; 9 bases fit TRBD2. The germline V gene has CDR1 SGHDN and CDR2 FVKESK. The junction had 5 bases not matched to a gene; V was cut back by 2 bases and J by 3 bases. This CDR3 has 16 amino acids. CDR3 nucleotides: TGTGCCAGCAGCCAAACAGAAGCGGGGGGCTACAATGAGCAGTTCTTC. Amino acids: CASSQTEAGGYNEQFF. Together with reference TRBV14 and TRBJ2-1, the CDR3 gives the full variable domain: EAGVTQFPSHSVIEKGQTVTLRCDPISGHDNLYWYRRVMGKEIKFLLHFVKESKQDESGMPNNRFLAERTGGTYSTLKVQPAELEDSGVYFCASSQTEAGGYNEQFFGPGTRLTVL.

On this clone itself: Other DNA sequences in this specimen translate into the identical CDR3. The gene calls are TRBV30 and TRBJ1-4; 7 bases agree with TRBD1. The V gene's germline CDR1 is GTSNPN and CDR2 SVGIG (reference sequence). V trimming: 4 bases; J trimming: 0 bases; junction bases outside the gene matches: 5. The CDR3 loop spans 15 amino acids. This CDR3 is CAWNTGVATNEKLFF. In DNA form, the CDR3 reads TGTGCCTGGAACACAGGGGTTGCAACTAATGAAAAACTGTTTTTT.

The V gene is TRBV5-6, the J gene TRBJ1-2; D is unclear. V dropped 0 bases and J dropped 3 bases, with 12 bases sitting between them. CDR1 is SGHDT and CDR2 is YYEEEE in the germline V gene. This CDR3 has 15 residues. As DNA, the CDR3 is TGTGCCAGCAGCTTGGAGTCCCATACCTACTATGGCTACACCTTC. Its translation: CASSLESHTYYGYTF.

The gene calls are TRBV27 and TRBJ1-2, with D uncertain. CDR1 and CDR2 (germline): MNHEY, SMNVEV (reference sequence). The CDR3 is made up of 15 amino acids. V shed 6 bases and J shed 1 base, with 15 bases lying between them. This chain's CDR3 is CASRLAGAGNYGYTF. CDR3 bases: TGTGCCAGCAGGCTAGCAGGAGCGGGTAACTATGGCTACACCTTC.

Concerning this clone: Other DNA sequences within the sample encode an identical CDR3. The rearrangement joins TRBV15 to TRBJ2-7; either TRBD1 or TRBD2 may fit D (5 bases each). V lost 0 bases and J 0 bases, leaving 9 bases between the germline ends. Germline V gene data show CDR1 as LNHNV and CDR2 as YYDKDF (reference sequence). The CDR3 is 15 amino acids. CDR3 sequence (DNA): TGTGCCACCAGCAGAGATCTGGGGGTCTCCTACGAGCAGTACTTC. Residues: CATSRDLGVSYEQYF.

This chain links TRBV27 with TRBJ2-7; TRBD1 might be the D (5 bases). V was pared by 4 bases and J by 1 base, with 11 bases between. Germline V gene lookup returns CDR1 MNHEY and CDR2 SMNVEV (reference sequence). The CDR3 has 14 residues. DNA for the CDR3: TGTGCCAGCAGTTACAGGACGGAATCCTACGAGCAGTACTTC. Translated, it gives CASSYRTESYEQYF.

The gene calls are TRBV28 and TRBJ2-1, with D possibly being TRBD2 (6 bases). Germline V gene data show CDR1 as MDHEN and CDR2 as SYDVKM. Trimming removed 6 bases from V and 7 bases from J, with 22 bases in between. The CDR3 has 16 amino acids. The CDR3 protein is CASSTWGGATENEQFF. DNA of the CDR3: TGTGCCAGCAGCACCTGGGGCGGGGCCACAGAGAATGAGCAGTTCTTC.

The chain carries TRBV27 and TRBJ2-7, with TRBD2 matching over 14 bases. The CDR3 runs 18 residues. The V and J ends lost 4 bases and 4 bases, in that order; junction bases with no gene match: 12. Germline loops: CDR1 MNHEY, CDR2 SMNVEV (reference sequence). The CDR3 DNA reads as TGTGCCAGCAGTTCTATCTCCGGGACTAGCGGGAGCCATTACGAGCAGTACTTC. Translation gives CASSSISGTSGSHYEQYF.

This chain connects TRBV29-1 to TRBJ2-1, with TRBD1 matching 8 bases. CDR1 is SQVTM and CDR2 is ANQGSEA in the germline V gene. Unmatched junction bases numbered 8, after V lost 2 bases and J lost 5 bases. This CDR3 contains 15 residues. This CDR3 is CSVERTGSWDNEQFF. The CDR3, as DNA: TGCAGCGTTGAAAGGACAGGGTCATGGGACAATGAGCAGTTCTTC.

This clone was picked up one time. The chain employs TRBV6-5 and TRBJ1-6; D is possibly TRBD1 (5 bases). This CDR3 has 14 amino acids. Trimming left V 0 bases short and J 9 bases short, with 9 bases between. CDR1 and CDR2 (germline): MNHEY, SVGAGI. In DNA, the CDR3 is TGTGCCAGCAGTTACTCAGGGGAGGGTTCACCCCTCCACTTT. It yields the protein CASSYSGEGSPLHF.

The rearrangement joins TRBV6-5 to TRBJ1-1, with D possibly matching TRBD1 (6 bases). Trimming shortened V by 2 bases and J by 11 bases, and 9 bases separated the two germline ends. Germline CDR1 is MNHEY and CDR2 is SVGAGI. CDR3 length: 11 amino acids. CDR3 sequence: CASSYGGWAFF. CDR3 nucleotides: TGTGCCAGCAGTTACGGGGGCTGGGCTTTCTTT.

This chain links TRBV6-5 with TRBJ1-2, with a tentative D call TRBD1 (6 bases). Trimming stripped 2 bases from V and 4 bases from J, with 14 bases between. The germline CDR1 and CDR2 sequences are MNHEY and SVGAGI. The CDR3 is 15 amino acids. CDR3 DNA sequence: TGTGCCAGCAGTTACCGGACAGACCCTTTCTATGGCTACACCTTC. This sequence encodes CASSYRTDPFYGYTF.

V is TRBV6-1 and J is TRBJ2-7; no clear D gene. Germline-derived CDR1 and CDR2 are MNHNS and SASEGT. V lost 3 bases, J lost 5 bases, and 26 bases lay in between. The CDR3 contains 18 residues. CDR3 region: CASSDPGPELLERHEQYF. The CDR3, as DNA: TGTGCCAGCAGTGACCCCGGCCCAGAACTACTGGAACGGCACGAGCAGTACTTC.

The chain carries TRBV5-1 and TRBJ2-5; TRBD2 aligns across 16 bases. V lost 4 bases to trimming and J lost 4 bases; unmatched junction nucleotides: 7. The CDR3 loop spans 17 amino acids. Per germline, CDR1 SGHRS and CDR2 YFSETQ. The CDR3, as DNA: TGCGCCAGCAGCGCGGGACTAGCGGGGGGGCCAGGAGAGACCCAGTACTTC. It yields the protein CASSAGLAGGPGETQYF.

The chain carries TRBV10-3 and TRBJ1-1; D is unresolved. Trimming pared 0 bases from V and 1 base from J, leaving 9 bases between. In germline, CDR1 is ENHRY, CDR2 SYGVKD. The CDR3 spans 15 residues. The CDR3 protein is CAISESLTRNTEAFF. For the CDR3, the DNA is TGTGCCATCAGTGAGTCTCTGACGAGGAACACTGAAGCTTTCTTT.